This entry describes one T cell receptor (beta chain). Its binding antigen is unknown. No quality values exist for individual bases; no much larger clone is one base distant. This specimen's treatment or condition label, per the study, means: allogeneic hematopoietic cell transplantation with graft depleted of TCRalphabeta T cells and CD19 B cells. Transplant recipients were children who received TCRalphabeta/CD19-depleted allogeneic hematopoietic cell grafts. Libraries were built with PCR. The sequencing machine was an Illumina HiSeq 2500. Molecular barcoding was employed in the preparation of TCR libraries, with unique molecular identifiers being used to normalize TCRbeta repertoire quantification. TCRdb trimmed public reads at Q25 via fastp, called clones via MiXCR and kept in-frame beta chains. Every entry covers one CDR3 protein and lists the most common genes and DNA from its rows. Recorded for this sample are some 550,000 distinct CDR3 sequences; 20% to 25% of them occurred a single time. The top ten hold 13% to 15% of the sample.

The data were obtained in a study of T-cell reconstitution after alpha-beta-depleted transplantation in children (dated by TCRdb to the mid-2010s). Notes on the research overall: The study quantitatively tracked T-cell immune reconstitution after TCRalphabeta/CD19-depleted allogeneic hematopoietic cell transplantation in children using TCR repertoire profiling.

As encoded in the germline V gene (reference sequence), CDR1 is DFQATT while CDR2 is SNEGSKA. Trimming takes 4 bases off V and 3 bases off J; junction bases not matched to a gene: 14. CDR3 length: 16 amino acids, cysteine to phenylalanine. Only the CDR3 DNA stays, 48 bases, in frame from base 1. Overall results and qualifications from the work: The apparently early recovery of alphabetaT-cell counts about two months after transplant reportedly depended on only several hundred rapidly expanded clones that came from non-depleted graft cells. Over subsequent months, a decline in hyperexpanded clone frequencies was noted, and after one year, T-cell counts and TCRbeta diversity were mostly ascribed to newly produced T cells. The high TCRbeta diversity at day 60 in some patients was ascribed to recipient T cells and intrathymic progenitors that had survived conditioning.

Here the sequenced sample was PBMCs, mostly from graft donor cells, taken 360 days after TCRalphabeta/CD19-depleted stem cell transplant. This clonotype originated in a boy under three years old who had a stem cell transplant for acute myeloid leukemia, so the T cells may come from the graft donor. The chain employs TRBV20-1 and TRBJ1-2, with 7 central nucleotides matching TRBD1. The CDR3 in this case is CSATRQGRTIYYGYTF. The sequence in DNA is TGCAGTGCTACTAGACAGGGCCGGACTATATACTATGGCTACACCTTC.